The 27 T cell receptor beta chains below all came from one sample that was sequenced in a study of cytomegalovirus exposure and HLA in healthy donors. The PCR made use of 60 Vbeta and 13 Jbeta primers. Method: immunoSEQ multiplex PCR; TCRdb's copy keeps in-frame clones and lacks some. Of approximately 170,000 clones in the sample, roughly 80% were seen once. The sequenced material came from PBMCs. The receptors derive from a male donor in good health and CMV-seronegative.

The chain employs TRBV15 and TRBJ2-1; D might be TRBD1 (6 bases). CDR3 length: 17 residues. V lost 8 bases to trimming and J lost 0 bases, with 20 bases between them. Germline-derived CDR1 and CDR2 are LNHNV and YYDKDF (reference sequence). CDR3 in DNA: TGTGCCACCTTAGGCAGGGGCGATTCAGACTCCTACAATGAGCAGTTCTTC. Its translation: CATLGRGDSDSYNEQFF.

In regard to this clone: Other DNA sequences in this sample translate to the same CDR3. This chain's CDR3 is CASSLVGQGYEQYF. The CDR3 nucleotides read TGTGCCAGCAGTTTAGTGGGACAGGGATACGAGCAGTACTTC. The rearrangement uses TRBV27 and TRBJ2-7; TRBD1 matches at 9 bases. V dropped 2 bases and J dropped 4; count of bases not matched to a gene: 3. In germline, CDR1 is MNHEY, CDR2 SMNVEV (reference sequence). The CDR3 runs to 14 residues.

The chain combines TRBV28 with TRBJ2-1; 8 nucleotides align to TRBD1. Losses at the gene ends were 1 base for V and 0 bases for J; bases not matched to a gene: 2. In germline, CDR1 is MDHEN, CDR2 SYDVKM. The CDR3 spans 16 residues. For the CDR3, the DNA is TGTGCCAGCAGTTTATACAGGGGGAGCTCCTACAATGAGCAGTTCTTC. This gives the protein CASSLYRGSSYNEQFF. The entire variable domain, with the rest obtained from reference TRBV28 and TRBJ2-1, is as follows: DVKVTQSSRYLVKRTGEKVFLECVQDMDHENMFWYRQDPGLGLRLIYFSYDVKMKEKGDIPEGYSVSREKKERFSLILESASTNQTSMYLCASSLYRGSSYNEQFFGPGTRLTVL.

The chain combines TRBV29-1 with TRBJ2-3, with no clear D. The CDR3 has 12 residues. Germline V CDR1 and CDR2: SQVTM, ANQGSEA. Trimming left V 0 bases short and J 6 bases short, with 7 bases between. This CDR3 reads CSVEDYSDTQYF. CDR3 sequence (DNA): TGCAGCGTTGAAGATTACTCTGATACGCAGTATTTT.

The CDR3 loop is CASSIGAGQVDEQYF. In DNA, the CDR3 is TGTGCCAGTAGTATAGGGGCGGGGCAGGTGGACGAGCAGTACTTC. The chain combines TRBV19 with TRBJ2-7, with D perhaps TRBD2 (6 bases). Trimming shortened V by 1 base and J by 5 bases, and 15 bases separated the two germline ends. The V gene's germline CDR1 is LNHDA and CDR2 SQIVND (reference sequence). CDR3 length equals 15 residues.

The V call is TRBV6-5, the J call TRBJ2-5, with D possibly TRBD1 on 8 matching bases. The J call may be faulty, since TRBJ2-7 better matches the DNA end. Germline V CDR1 and CDR2: MNHEY, SVGAGI. The CDR3 has 11 amino acids. The CDR3 loop is CASNRGGEQYF. The CDR3 nucleotides read TGTGCCAGCAACAGGGGGGGCGAGCAGTACTTC.

V usage is TRBV19 and J usage is TRBJ2-3, with 11 positions matching TRBD2. The J segment lost 0 bases and the V segment lost 6 bases, leaving 2 bases of the junction unmatched. Germline V CDR1 and CDR2: LNHDA, SQIVND (reference sequence). This CDR3 contains 15 residues. In DNA, the CDR3 is TGTGCCAGTAGATTAGCGGGAGGGAGCACAGATACGCAGTATTTT. Translating gives CASRLAGGSTDTQYF.

V gene TRBV19 combines with J gene TRBJ2-5; maybe TRBD1 (6 bases). Germline loops: CDR1 LNHDA, CDR2 SQIVND (reference sequence). This CDR3 spans 14 amino acids. V was cut by 4 bases and J by 4 bases, with 13 bases left in between. CDR3 coding DNA: TGTGCCAGTAGTACGATGGGGGCTGTAGAGACCCAGTACTTC. It codes for CASSTMGAVETQYF.

This chain uses TRBV28 with TRBJ2-1; 14 bases are shared with TRBD2. CDR1 is MDHEN and CDR2 is SYDVKM in the germline V gene. The ends lost 1 base at V and 3 bases at J; junction bases unmatched: 5. This CDR3 is 18 amino acids long. In DNA form, the CDR3 reads TGTGCCAGCAGTTTATATGGGACTAGCGGGAGTTTCTACAATGAGCAGTTCTTC. Protein sequence: CASSLYGTSGSFYNEQFF.

The V call is TRBV5-4, the J call TRBJ2-7, with D possibly matching TRBD2 (6 bases). Trimming stripped 4 bases from V and 0 bases from J, with 11 bases between. The CDR3 extends over 14 amino acids. Germline CDR1 SGHNT, CDR2 YYREEE (reference sequence). The CDR3 region is CASSRPGGSYEQYF. The CDR3 nucleotides read TGTGCCAGCAGCCGACCCGGGGGCTCCTACGAGCAGTACTTC.

Comment on this clone: Different DNA sequences within this sample yield the same CDR3. V and J are TRBV27 and TRBJ2-7, with TRBD2 identical over 7 bases. Germline V gives CDR1 MNHEY, CDR2 SMNVEV (reference sequence). J lost 2 bases, V lost 3 bases, and 4 bases had no gene match. The CDR3 has 14 amino acids. The CDR3 spells CASSFGAGAYEQYF. The CDR3 nucleotides are TGTGCCAGCAGTTTCGGGGCGGGAGCCTACGAGCAGTACTTC.

This chain connects TRBV6-5 to TRBJ1-2, with unresolved D. CDR1 is MNHEY, CDR2 SVGAGI, per germline. V lost 5 bases and J lost 0, with 10 bases in between. The CDR3 has 14 amino acids. CDR3 sequence reads: CASSELLANYGYTF. For the CDR3, the DNA is TGTGCCAGCAGTGAACTCCTAGCTAACTATGGCTACACCTTC.

Written as DNA, the CDR3 is TGTGCCAGCAGTGAAGCCTCTAGCGGGAGCGTCACAGATACGCAGTATTTT. Translation gives CASSEASSGSVTDTQYF. The chain recombines TRBV2 with TRBJ2-3; 10 bases map to TRBD2. Germline CDR1 and CDR2: SNHLY and FYNNEI. CDR3 length equals 17 residues. J was trimmed by 2 bases and V by 0 bases; bases with no gene match: 5.

The chain carries TRBV4-2 and TRBJ2-5, with TRBD2 matching over 10 bases. Germline V lookup: CDR1 LGHNA, CDR2 YNFKEQ. Trimming at V came to 0 bases and at J to 1 base, leaving 8 bases not matched to a gene. The CDR3 is made up of 18 amino acids. CDR3 nucleotides: TGTGCCAGCAGCCAAGATGCTAGGAGCGGGAGGGGCCAAGAGACCCAGTACTTC. Its protein is CASSQDARSGRGQETQYF.

The chain combines TRBV6-4 with TRBJ1-5; no definite D call. The V end was cut by 3 bases, the J end by 2 bases, with 11 bases between. Germline CDR1 is MRHNA and CDR2 is SNTAGT. CDR3 length: 15 amino acids. DNA of the CDR3: TGTGCCAGCAGTGAAGCGGCTGATGGCAATCAGCCCCAGCATTTT. As protein: CASSEAADGNQPQHF.

This clone was seen once. The V gene is TRBV5-1, the J gene TRBJ2-1, with TRBD2 matching 8 bases. J was trimmed by 0 bases and V by 0 bases; bases with no gene match: 11. CDR1 is SGHRS and CDR2 is YFSETQ in the germline V gene. This CDR3 contains 19 residues. CDR3 protein: CASSLVGSGDLFSYNEQFF. The CDR3 DNA reads as TGCGCCAGCAGCTTGGTGGGTAGCGGGGACCTTTTCTCCTACAATGAGCAGTTCTTC.

This clone was recorded once. The rearrangement links TRBV9 to TRBJ2-1; D is perhaps TRBD2 (7 bases). The CDR3 is made up of 15 amino acids. Germline lookup yields CDR1 SGDLS and CDR2 YYNGEE. Trimming took 0 bases from V and 8 from J, leaving 15 bases between them. The CDR3 bases are TGTGCCAGCAGCGTAGCTGTAGGGGGGGCGGATGAGCAGTTCTTC. Translated, it gives CASSVAVGGADEQFF.

The chain carries TRBV29-1 and TRBJ2-1, with 9 nucleotides matching TRBD2. This CDR3 is built from 14 residues. Unmatched junction bases numbered 7, after V lost 1 base and J lost 9 bases. The germline CDR1 and CDR2 sequences are SQVTM and ANQGSEA. The CDR3 DNA sequence: TGCAGCGTTGAAGTGGCTAGCGGGGTGGCTGAGCAGTTCTTC. Protein: CSVEVASGVAEQFF.

V is TRBV5-6 and J is TRBJ1-1; weak D call: TRBD1 (5 bases). This CDR3 contains 16 residues. V was pared by 4 bases and J by 4 bases, with 20 bases between. Looked up from germline, CDR1 is SGHDT and CDR2 is YYEEEE. The CDR3 sequence: CASSTEGVPGGTEAFF. As DNA, the CDR3 is TGTGCCAGCAGCACTGAGGGAGTTCCGGGGGGCACTGAAGCTTTCTTT.

This clone was seen only a few times. The rearrangement links TRBV7-6 to TRBJ1-5; D unclear. Trimming shortened V by 5 bases and J by 4 bases, and 9 bases separated the two germline ends. Germline CDR1 reads SGHVS; CDR2 reads FNYEAQ. There are 13 residues in the CDR3. The CDR3 DNA follows: TGTGCCAGCAGCGCTAGTTCTAATCAGCCCCAGCATTTT. The encoded protein is CASSASSNQPQHF.

The chain recombines TRBV7-2 with TRBJ2-7, with 9 bases identical to TRBD2. The CDR3 is 14 residues long. V was pared by 8 bases and J by 4 bases, with 9 bases of the junction left unmatched. Germline assignment: CDR1 SGHTA and CDR2 FQGNSA. The CDR3 is CASGIAGEKYEQYF. The CDR3 DNA reads as TGTGCCAGCGGGATAGCGGGAGAAAAATACGAGCAGTACTTC.

This clone was seen just once. J is TRBJ2-5 and V is TRBV13; no firm D call. With the DNA end fitting TRBJ2-7 better, the J assignment may be wrong. The CDR3 consists of 13 residues. Germline V gene sequence: CDR1 PRHDT, CDR2 FYEKMQ (reference sequence). DNA of the CDR3: TGTGCCAGCAGCCCAAATAGTATCTACGAGCAGTACTTC. It codes for CASSPNSIYEQYF.

The chain couples TRBV5-1 to TRBJ2-1; TRBD1 aligns across 8 bases. This CDR3 is 18 amino acids long. Germline values: CDR1 SGHRS, CDR2 YFSETQ. Trimming cost V 4 bases and J 3 bases; bases outside gene matches: 15. CDR3 residues: CASSTAARQGRFYNEQFF. The CDR3 DNA is TGCGCCAGCAGCACGGCCGCTAGACAGGGGAGGTTCTACAATGAGCAGTTCTTC. The complete variable domain, with remaining parts taken from reference TRBV5-1 and TRBJ2-1, reads KAGVTQTPRYLIKTRGQQVTLSCSPISGHRSVSWYQQTPGQGLQFLFEYFSETQRNKGNFPGRFSGRQFSNSRSEMNVSTLELGDSALYLCASSTAARQGRFYNEQFFGPGTRLTVL.

The CDR3 coding sequence is TGCAGCGTTGACGGGGGGACGGACGAGCAGTACTTC. Translation gives CSVDGGTDEQYF. The rearrangement links TRBV29-1 to TRBJ2-7, with 7 bases aligning to TRBD2. Germline V gene lookup returns CDR1 SQVTM and CDR2 ANQGSEA. V shed 3 bases and J 5 bases; nucleotides not matched to a gene: 4. This CDR3 has 12 amino acids.

This chain links TRBV25-1 with TRBJ2-2; no clear D gene. Germline V gene data show CDR1 as MGHDK and CDR2 as SYGVNS. The CDR3 totals 14 residues. The V end was cut by 0 bases, the J end by 3 bases, with 5 bases between. The DNA for the CDR3 is TGTGCCAGCAGTGAATATATCGACACCGGGGAGCTGTTTTTT. Its protein is CASSEYIDTGELFF.

The chain carries TRBV5-1 and TRBJ1-1; the match to TRBD1 covers 9 bases. CDR1 and CDR2 from the germline V gene are SGHRS and YFSETQ. The CDR3 loop spans 14 amino acids. V shed 5 bases and J 1 base; nucleotides not matched to a gene: 3. CDR3 bases: TGCGCCAGCAGGAAGGGACAGGGGAACACTGAAGCTTTCTTT. Protein product: CASRKGQGNTEAFF.

In this sample, this clone turned up once. V gene TRBV28 combines with J gene TRBJ1-5; D ambiguous. V lost 6 bases to trimming and J lost 0 bases, with 6 bases between them. Germline CDR1 is MDHEN and CDR2 is SYDVKM. CDR3 length: 13 amino acids. The CDR3 reads CASRLYSNQPQHF. DNA for the CDR3: TGTGCCAGCAGACTTTATAGCAATCAGCCCCAGCATTTT.